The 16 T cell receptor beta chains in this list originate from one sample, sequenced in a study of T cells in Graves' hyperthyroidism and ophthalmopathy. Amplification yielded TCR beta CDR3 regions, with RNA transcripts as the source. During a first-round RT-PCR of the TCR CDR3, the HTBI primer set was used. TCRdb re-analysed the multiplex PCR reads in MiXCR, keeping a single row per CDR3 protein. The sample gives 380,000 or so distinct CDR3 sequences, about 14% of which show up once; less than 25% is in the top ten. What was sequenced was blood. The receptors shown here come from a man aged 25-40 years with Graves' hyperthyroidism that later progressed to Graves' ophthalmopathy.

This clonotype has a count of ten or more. The CDR3 DNA sequence: TGTGCCAGCAGCCCAAGGGACAGAACTAGCACAGATACGCAGTATTTT. Amino acids: CASSPRDRTSTDTQYF. V gene TRBV11-3 combines with J gene TRBJ2-3; 7 positions match TRBD1. After removal of 5 bases from V and 0 bases from J, the junction contained 8 bases not matched to a gene. The CDR3 is made up of 16 amino acids. CDR1 and CDR2 (germline): SGHNT, YENEEA.

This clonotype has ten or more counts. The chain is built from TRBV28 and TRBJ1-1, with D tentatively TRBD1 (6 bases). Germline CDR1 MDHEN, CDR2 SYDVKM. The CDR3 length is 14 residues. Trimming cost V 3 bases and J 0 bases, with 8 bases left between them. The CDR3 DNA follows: TGTGCCAGCAGTTTTCGGGGGCTGAACACTGAAGCTTTCTTT. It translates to CASSFRGLNTEAFF.

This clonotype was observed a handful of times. CDR3 nucleotide sequence: TGTGCCAGCAGCTTACGGGGGGGGGAGGCCTACGAGCAGTACTTC. Encoded protein: CASSLRGGEAYEQYF. The chain links TRBV7-2 to TRBJ2-7; TRBD2 matches 8 bases. After removal of 2 bases from V and 2 bases from J, the junction contained 5 bases not matched to a gene. The germline V gene encodes CDR1 SGHTA and CDR2 FQGNSA. The CDR3 is made up of 15 amino acids.

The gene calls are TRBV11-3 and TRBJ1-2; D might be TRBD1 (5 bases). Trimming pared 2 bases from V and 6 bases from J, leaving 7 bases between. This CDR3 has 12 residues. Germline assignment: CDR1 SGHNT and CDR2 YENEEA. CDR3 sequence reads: CASSLQGDGYTF. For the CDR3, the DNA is TGTGCCAGCAGCTTACAGGGAGATGGCTACACCTTC.

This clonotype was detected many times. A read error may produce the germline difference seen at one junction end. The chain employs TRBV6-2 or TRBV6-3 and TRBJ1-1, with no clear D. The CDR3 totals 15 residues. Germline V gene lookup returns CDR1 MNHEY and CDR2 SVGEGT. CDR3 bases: TGTGCCTGCAGACCCCAGGACGGGAAGAACACTGAAGCTTTCTTT. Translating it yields CACRPQDGKNTEAFF.

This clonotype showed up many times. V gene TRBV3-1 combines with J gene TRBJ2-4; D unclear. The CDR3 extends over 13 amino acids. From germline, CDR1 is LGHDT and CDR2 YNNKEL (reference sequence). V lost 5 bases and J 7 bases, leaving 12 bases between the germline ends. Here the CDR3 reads CASSSYKGNIQYF. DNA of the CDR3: TGTGCCAGCAGCTCCTACAAGGGTAACATTCAGTACTTC.

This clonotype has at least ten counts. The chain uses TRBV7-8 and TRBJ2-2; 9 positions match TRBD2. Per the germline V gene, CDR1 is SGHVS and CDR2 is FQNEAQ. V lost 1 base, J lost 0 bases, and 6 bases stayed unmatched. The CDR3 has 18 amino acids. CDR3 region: CASSLDLASGANTGELFF. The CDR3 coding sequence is TGTGCCAGCAGCTTAGATCTGGCTAGCGGGGCGAACACCGGGGAGCTGTTTTTT.

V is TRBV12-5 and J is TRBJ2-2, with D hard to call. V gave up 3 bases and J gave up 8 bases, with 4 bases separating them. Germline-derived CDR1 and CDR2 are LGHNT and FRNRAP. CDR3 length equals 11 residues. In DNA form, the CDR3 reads TGTGCTAGTGGTTTAAGAGGGGAGCTGTTTTTT. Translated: CASGLRGELFF.

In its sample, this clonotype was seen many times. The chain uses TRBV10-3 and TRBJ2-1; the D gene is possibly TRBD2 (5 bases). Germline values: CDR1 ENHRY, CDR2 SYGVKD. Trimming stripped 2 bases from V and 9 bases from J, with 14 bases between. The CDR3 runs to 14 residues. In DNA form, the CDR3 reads TGTGCCATCAGTGAGGAGCTAGCTCCGGGTGAGCAGTTCTTC. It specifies CAISEELAPGEQFF.

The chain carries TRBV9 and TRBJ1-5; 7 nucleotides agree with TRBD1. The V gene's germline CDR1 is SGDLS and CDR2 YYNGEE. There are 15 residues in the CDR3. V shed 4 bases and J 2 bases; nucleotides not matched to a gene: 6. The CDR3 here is CASSTTGARNQPQHF. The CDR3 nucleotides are TGTGCCAGCAGCACTACAGGGGCGCGCAATCAGCCCCAGCATTTT.

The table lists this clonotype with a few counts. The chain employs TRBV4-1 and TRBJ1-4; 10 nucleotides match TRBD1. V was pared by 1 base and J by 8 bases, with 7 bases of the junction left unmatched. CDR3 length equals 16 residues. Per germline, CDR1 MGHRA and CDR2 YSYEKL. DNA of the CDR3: TGCGCCAGCAGCCAAGGGGACAGGGGAGGGCTCGAAAAACTGTTTTTT. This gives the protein CASSQGDRGGLEKLFF.

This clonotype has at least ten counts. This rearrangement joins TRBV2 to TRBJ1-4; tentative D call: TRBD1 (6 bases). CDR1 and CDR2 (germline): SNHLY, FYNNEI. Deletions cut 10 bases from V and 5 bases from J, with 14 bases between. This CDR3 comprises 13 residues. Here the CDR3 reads CATKEGDNEKLFF. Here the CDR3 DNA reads TGTGCCACCAAGGAGGGGGACAATGAAAAACTGTTTTTT.

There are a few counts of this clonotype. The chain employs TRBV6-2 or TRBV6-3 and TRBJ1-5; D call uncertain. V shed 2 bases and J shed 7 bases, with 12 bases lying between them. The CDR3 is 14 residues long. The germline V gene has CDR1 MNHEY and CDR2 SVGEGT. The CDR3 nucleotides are TGTGCCAGCAGTTACATTAGCATCGAGCAGCCCCAGCATTTT. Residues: CASSYISIEQPQHF.

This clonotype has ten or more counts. The CDR3 region has the DNA TGTGCCAGCAGTTACTCAAACGGCGGGGCGAACACCGGGGAGCTGTTTTTT. Protein sequence: CASSYSNGGANTGELFF. This rearrangement joins TRBV6-5 to TRBJ2-2; TRBD2 is a possible D gene (6 bases). The germline V gene encodes CDR1 MNHEY and CDR2 SVGAGI. CDR3 length: 17 residues. The V end lost 0 bases, the J end lost 0 bases, and 11 bases lay between the germline ends.

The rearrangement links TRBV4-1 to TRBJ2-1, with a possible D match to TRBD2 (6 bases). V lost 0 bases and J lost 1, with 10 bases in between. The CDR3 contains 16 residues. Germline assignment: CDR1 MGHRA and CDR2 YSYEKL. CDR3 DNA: TGCGCCAGCAGCCAAGATCTCGGGGGATCCTACAATGAGCAGTTCTTC. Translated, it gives CASSQDLGGSYNEQFF.

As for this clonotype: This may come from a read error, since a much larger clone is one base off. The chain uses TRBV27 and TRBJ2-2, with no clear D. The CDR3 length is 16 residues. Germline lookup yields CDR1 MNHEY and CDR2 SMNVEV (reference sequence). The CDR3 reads CAGSPTPGTFQGELFF. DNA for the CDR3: TGTGCCGGCAGTCCTACCCCTGGTACATTTCAAGGGGAGCTGTTTTTT.